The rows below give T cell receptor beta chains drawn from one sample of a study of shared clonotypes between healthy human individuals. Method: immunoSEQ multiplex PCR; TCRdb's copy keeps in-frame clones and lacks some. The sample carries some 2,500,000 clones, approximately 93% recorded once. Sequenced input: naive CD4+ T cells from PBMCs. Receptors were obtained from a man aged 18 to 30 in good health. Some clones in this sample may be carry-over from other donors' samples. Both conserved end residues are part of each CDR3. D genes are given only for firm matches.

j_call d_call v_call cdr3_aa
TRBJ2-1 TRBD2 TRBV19 CASRLADPYNEQFF
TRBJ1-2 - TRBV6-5 CASSPSYYGYTF
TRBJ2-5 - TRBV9 CASSVALRRGETQYF
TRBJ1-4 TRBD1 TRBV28 CAIRGYNEKLFF
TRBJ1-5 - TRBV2 CASSEEGIGNQPQHF
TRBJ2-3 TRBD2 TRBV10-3 CAISVWEGVTSTDTQYF
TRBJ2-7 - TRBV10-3 CAISELRTDYEQYF
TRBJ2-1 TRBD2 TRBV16 CASSQGLAGNNEQFF
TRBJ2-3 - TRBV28 CASSLVEFTDTQYF
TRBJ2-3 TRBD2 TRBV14 CASSREGLAGLKTSTDTQYF
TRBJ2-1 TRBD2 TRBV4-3 CASSQGLAGEDSYNEQFF
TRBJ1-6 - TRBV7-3 CASSLTGLGSPLHF
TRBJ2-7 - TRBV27 CASSLADSYEQYF
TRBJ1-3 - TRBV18 CASSEGLTTSGNTIYF
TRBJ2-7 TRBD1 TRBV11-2 CASSPRRTGGYEQYF
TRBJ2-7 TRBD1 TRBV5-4 CASSPPGTVGVYEQYF
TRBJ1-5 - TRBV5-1 CASSPNGGREQPQHF
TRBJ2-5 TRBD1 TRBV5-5 CASSLGQGAIGYQETQYF